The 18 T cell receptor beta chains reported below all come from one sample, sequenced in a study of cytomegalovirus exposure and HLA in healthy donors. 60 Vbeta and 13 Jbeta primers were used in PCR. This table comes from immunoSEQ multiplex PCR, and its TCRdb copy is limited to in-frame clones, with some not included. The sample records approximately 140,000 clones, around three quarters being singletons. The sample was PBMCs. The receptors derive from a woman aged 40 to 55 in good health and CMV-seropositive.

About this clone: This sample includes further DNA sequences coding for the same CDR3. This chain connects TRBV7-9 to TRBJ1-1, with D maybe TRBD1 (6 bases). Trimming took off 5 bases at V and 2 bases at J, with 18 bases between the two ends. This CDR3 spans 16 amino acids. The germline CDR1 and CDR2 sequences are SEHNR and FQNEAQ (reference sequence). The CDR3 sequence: CASSPWSRQVNTEAFF. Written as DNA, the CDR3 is TGTGCCAGCAGCCCTTGGAGCAGACAGGTTAACACTGAAGCTTTCTTT.

CDR3 amino acids: CASSSPGTGPYGYTF. The DNA for the CDR3 is TGTGCCAGCAGCTCCCCCGGGACAGGCCCCTATGGCTACACCTTC. The V call is TRBV5-4, the J call TRBJ1-2; 8 bases line up with TRBD1. This CDR3 contains 15 residues. CDR1 and CDR2 (germline): SGHNT, YYREEE (reference sequence). Losses at the gene ends were 3 bases for V and 4 bases for J; bases not matched to a gene: 8.

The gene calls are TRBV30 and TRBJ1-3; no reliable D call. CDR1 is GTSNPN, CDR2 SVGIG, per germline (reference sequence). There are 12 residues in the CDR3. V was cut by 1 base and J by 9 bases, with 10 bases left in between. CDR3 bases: TGTGCCTGGAGTGGAAACGACATCACCATATATTTT. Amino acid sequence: CAWSGNDITIYF.

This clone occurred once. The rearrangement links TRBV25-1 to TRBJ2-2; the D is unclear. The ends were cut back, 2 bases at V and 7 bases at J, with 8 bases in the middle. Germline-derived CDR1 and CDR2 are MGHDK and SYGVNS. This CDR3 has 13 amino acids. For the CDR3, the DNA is TGTGCCAGCAGTGAAGGTTGGAGCGGGGAGCTGTTTTTT. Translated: CASSEGWSGELFF.

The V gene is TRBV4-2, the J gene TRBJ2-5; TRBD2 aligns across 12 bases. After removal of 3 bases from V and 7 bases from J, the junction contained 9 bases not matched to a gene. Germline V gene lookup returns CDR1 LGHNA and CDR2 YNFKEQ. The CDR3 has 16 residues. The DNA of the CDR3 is TGTGCCAGCAGCCAGGCTAGCGGGGGGGGCCAATGGACCCAGTACTTC. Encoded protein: CASSQASGGGQWTQYF.

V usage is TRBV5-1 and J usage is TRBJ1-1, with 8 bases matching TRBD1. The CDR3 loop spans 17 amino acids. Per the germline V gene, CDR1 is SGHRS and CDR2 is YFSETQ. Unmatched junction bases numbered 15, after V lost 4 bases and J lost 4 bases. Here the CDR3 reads CASSKEGQGAPGTEAFF. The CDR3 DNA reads TGCGCCAGCAGCAAGGAGGGGCAGGGGGCGCCGGGCACTGAAGCTTTCTTT.

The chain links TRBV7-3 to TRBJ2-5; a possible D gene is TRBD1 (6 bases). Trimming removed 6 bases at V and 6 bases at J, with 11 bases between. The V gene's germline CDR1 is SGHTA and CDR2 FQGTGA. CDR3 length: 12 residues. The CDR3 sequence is CASRTGGKTQYF. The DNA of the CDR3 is TGTGCCAGCAGGACAGGTGGTAAGACCCAGTACTTC.

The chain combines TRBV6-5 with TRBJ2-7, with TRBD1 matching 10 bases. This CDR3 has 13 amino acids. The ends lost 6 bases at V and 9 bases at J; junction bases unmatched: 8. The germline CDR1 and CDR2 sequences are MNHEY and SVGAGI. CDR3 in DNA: TGTGCCAGCAGAGGGACAGGGGAGGGAGTGCAGTACTTC. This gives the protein CASRGTGEGVQYF.

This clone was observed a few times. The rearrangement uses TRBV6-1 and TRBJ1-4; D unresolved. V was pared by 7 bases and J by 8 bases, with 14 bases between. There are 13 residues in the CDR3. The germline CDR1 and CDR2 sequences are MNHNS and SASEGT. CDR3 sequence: CASTGGSREKLFF. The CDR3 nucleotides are TGTGCCAGCACCGGCGGGTCTAGGGAAAAACTGTTTTTT.

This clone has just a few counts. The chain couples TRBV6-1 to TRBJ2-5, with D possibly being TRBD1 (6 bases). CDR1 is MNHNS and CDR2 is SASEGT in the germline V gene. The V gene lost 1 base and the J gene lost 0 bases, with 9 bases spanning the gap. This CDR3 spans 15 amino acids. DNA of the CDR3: TGTGCCAGCAGTGAAGTGCCAGGGGACCAAGAGACCCAGTACTTC. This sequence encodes CASSEVPGDQETQYF.

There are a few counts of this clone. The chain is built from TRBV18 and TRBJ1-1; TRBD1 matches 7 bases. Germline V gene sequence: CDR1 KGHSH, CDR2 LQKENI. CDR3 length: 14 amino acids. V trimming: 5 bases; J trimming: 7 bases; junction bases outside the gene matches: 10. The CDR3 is CASSSGTDVGEAFF. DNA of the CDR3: TGTGCCAGCTCATCCGGGACAGACGTCGGTGAAGCTTTCTTT.

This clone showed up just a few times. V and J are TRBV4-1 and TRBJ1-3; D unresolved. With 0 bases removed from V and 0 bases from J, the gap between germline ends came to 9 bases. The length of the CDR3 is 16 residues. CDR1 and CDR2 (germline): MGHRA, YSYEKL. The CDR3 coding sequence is TGCGCCAGCAGCCAAGACGCGGTGTTCTCTGGAAACACCATATATTTT. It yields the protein CASSQDAVFSGNTIYF.

For the CDR3, the DNA is TGTGCCAGTAGTATCTCGGGTTCTGGTGAGCAGTACTTC. Translation: CASSISGSGEQYF. The chain is built from TRBV19 and TRBJ2-7; D unresolved. CDR3 length equals 13 residues. The germline V and J ends were trimmed by 3 bases and 7 bases, with 13 bases remaining between them. Germline CDR1 and CDR2: LNHDA and SQIVND (reference sequence).

Here the CDR3 DNA reads TGTGCCAGCAGCTTGTTGTCAGGGAGCAATCAGCCCCAGCATTTT. Its translation is CASSLLSGSNQPQHF. This chain uses TRBV5-5 with TRBJ1-5; possibly TRBD1 for D (5 bases). The CDR3 extends over 15 amino acids. CDR1 SGHKS and CDR2 YYEKEE come from the germline V gene (reference sequence). The ends were cut back, 1 base at V and 1 base at J, with 9 bases in the middle.

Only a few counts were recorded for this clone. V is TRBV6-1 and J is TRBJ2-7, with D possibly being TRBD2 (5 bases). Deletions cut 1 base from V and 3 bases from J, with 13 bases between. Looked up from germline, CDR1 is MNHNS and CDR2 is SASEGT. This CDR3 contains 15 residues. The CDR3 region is CASSEGATRSYEQYF. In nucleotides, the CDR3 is TGTGCCAGCAGTGAAGGGGCCACTAGGAGCTACGAGCAGTACTTC.

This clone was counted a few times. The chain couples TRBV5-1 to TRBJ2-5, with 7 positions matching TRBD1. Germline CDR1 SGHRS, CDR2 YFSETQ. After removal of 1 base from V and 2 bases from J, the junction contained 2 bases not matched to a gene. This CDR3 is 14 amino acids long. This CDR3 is CASSLRTGQETQYF. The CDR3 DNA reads TGCGCCAGCAGCTTGAGGACAGGTCAAGAGACCCAGTACTTC.

For the CDR3, the DNA is TGTGCCAGCAGCGACAGAGGCCTAACCTACGAGCAGTACTTC. Encoded protein: CASSDRGLTYEQYF. J is TRBJ2-7 and V is TRBV5-4; possible D gene TRBD1, 5 bases. The CDR3 contains 14 residues. Deletions cut 4 bases from V and 2 bases from J, with 13 bases between. Germline V gives CDR1 SGHNT, CDR2 YYREEE (reference sequence).

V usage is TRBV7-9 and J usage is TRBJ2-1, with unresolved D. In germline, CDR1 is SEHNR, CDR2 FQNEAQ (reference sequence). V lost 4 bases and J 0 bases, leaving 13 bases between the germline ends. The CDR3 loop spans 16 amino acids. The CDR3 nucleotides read TGTGCCAGCAGCTCTGAGGCGTATATCTCCTACAATGAGCAGTTCTTC. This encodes CASSSEAYISYNEQFF.